These 13 T cell receptor beta chains were all obtained from the same sample, sequenced in a study of T-cell reconstitution after alpha-beta-depleted transplantation in children. Unique molecular identifiers tagged the TCRbeta library. TCRdb re-analysed the PCR reads in MiXCR, keeping a single row per CDR3 protein. The table includes approximately 82,000 distinct CDR3 sequences, less than 20% detected once. The sample was PBMCs, mostly from graft donor cells, taken 180 days after TCRalphabeta/CD19-depleted stem cell transplant. The origin of the receptors is a male patient between 2 and 10 years old who had a stem cell transplant for acute lymphoblastic leukemia, so the T cells may come from the graft donor.

The chain links TRBV20-1 to TRBJ1-5, with no clear D. Germline V CDR1 and CDR2: DFQATT, SNEGSKA (reference sequence). With 0 bases removed from V and 9 bases from J, the gap between germline ends came to 18 bases. The CDR3 is 15 amino acids. CDR3 coding DNA: TGCAGTGCTAGAGAGATGGTTTCCCTTTCGGGGCCCCAGCATTTT. It encodes CSAREMVSLSGPQHF.

This clonotype has more than one count but fewer than ten. V and J are TRBV5-6 and TRBJ2-5; 7 bases align to TRBD1. The CDR3 runs 14 residues. Per the germline V gene, CDR1 is SGHDT and CDR2 is YYEEEE. V shed 4 bases, J shed 2 bases, and the junction held 5 bases outside the gene matches. As DNA, the CDR3 is TGTGCCAGCAGCACCATGGGACAGCAAGAGACCCAGTACTTC. Protein sequence: CASSTMGQQETQYF. The full variable domain, completed using reference TRBV5-6 and TRBJ2-5, is DAGVTQSPTHLIKTRGQQVTLRCSPKSGHDTVSWYQQALGQGPQFIFQYYEEEERQRGNFPDRFSGHQFPNYSSELNVNALLLGDSALYLCASSTMGQQETQYFGPGTRLLVL.

This clonotype was seen repeatedly, ten times or more. The chain combines TRBV27 with TRBJ2-2, with 8 bases lining up with TRBD1. The CDR3 is 19 amino acids. Germline assignment: CDR1 MNHEY and CDR2 SMNVEV (reference sequence). V lost 5 bases and J lost 4; bases outside the gene matches: 18. The CDR3: CASSTEDRVLIGGTGELFF. In nucleotides, the CDR3 is TGTGCCAGCAGTACGGAGGACAGGGTCCTTATAGGAGGCACCGGGGAGCTGTTTTTT.

The gene calls are TRBV20-1 and TRBJ2-1; tentative D call: TRBD2 (5 bases). CDR1 and CDR2 from the germline V gene are DFQATT and SNEGSKA (reference sequence). The CDR3 is 10 amino acids. The V and J ends lost 6 bases and 11 bases respectively, with 11 bases between them. The CDR3 region is CSASREKQFF. The CDR3 region has the DNA TGCAGTGCCTCCCGGGAAAAGCAGTTCTTC.

The V and J genes are TRBV20-1 and TRBJ1-4; D is unclear. The V end was cut by 4 bases, the J end by 8 bases, with 8 bases between. Germline V CDR1 and CDR2: DFQATT, SNEGSKA (reference sequence). The CDR3 totals 11 residues. CDR3 loop: CSAKTTEKLFF. CDR3 nucleotides: TGCAGTGCTAAGACTACAGAAAAACTGTTTTTT.

The J gene is TRBJ2-5, the V gene TRBV7-2, with no clear D. The V gene's germline CDR1 is SGHTA and CDR2 FQGNSA. There are 12 residues in the CDR3. Trimming cost V 2 bases and J 4 bases, with 5 bases left between them. CDR3 protein: CASSLTLETQYF. The CDR3, as DNA: TGTGCCAGCAGCTTAACTTTAGAGACCCAGTACTTC.

This rearrangement joins TRBV7-2 to TRBJ2-2; a possible D gene is TRBD1 (6 bases). Between the trimmed V and J ends, which lost 3 bases and 0 bases, there was a span of 8 bases. CDR3 length: 15 residues. Per germline, CDR1 SGHTA and CDR2 FQGNSA. In nucleotides, the CDR3 is TGTGCCAGCAGCTTTGACAGGACGAACACCGGGGAGCTGTTTTTT. This translates into CASSFDRTNTGELFF.

A few counts support this clonotype. The V and J genes are TRBV5-6 and TRBJ1-1; D not certain. Trimming removed 2 bases at V and 0 bases at J, with 8 bases between. The CDR3 sequence is 14 residues long. Per germline, CDR1 SGHDT and CDR2 YYEEEE. This CDR3 reads CASSFPRLNTEAFF. In DNA, the CDR3 is TGTGCCAGCAGCTTTCCCCGACTGAACACTGAAGCTTTCTTT.

This clonotype was counted between two and nine times. J is TRBJ2-2 and V is TRBV27; D uncertain. From germline, CDR1 is MNHEY and CDR2 SMNVEV (reference sequence). CDR3 length: 15 residues. Trimming cost V 1 base and J 5 bases, with 11 bases left between them. CDR3 protein: CASSLFRLGTGELFF. CDR3 bases: TGTGCCAGCAGTTTATTCAGACTTGGGACCGGGGAGCTGTTTTTT.

This clonotype was detected many times. In DNA, the CDR3 is TGTGCCAGCAGCTCGACCTTGGACAGCCTCTCTGGAAACACCATATATTTT. Residues: CASSSTLDSLSGNTIYF. This chain joins TRBV7-2 and TRBJ1-3, with a tentative D call TRBD1 (6 bases). Germline V CDR1 and CDR2: SGHTA, FQGNSA. Trimming cost V 4 bases and J 0 bases, with 16 bases left between them. The CDR3 is made up of 17 amino acids.

The genes are TRBV4-3 and TRBJ2-7; D ambiguous. Germline CDR1 is LGHNA and CDR2 is YSLEER. The germline V and J ends were trimmed by 0 bases and 0 bases, with 9 bases remaining between them. The CDR3 is 15 residues long. The CDR3 DNA reads as TGCGCCAGCAGCCAAGAGGCAGCGAGCTCCTACGAGCAGTACTTC. This gives the protein CASSQEAASSYEQYF.

This clonotype was counted only a few times. The chain couples TRBV7-2 to TRBJ1-2; D ambiguous. Trimming removed 1 base at V and 7 bases at J, with 7 bases between. This CDR3 contains 12 residues. Germline CDR1 reads SGHTA; CDR2 reads FQGNSA. CDR3 nucleotide sequence: TGTGCCAGCAGCTTAGATGATCGTGGCTACACCTTC. Amino acids: CASSLDDRGYTF.

This chain joins TRBV5-1 and TRBJ1-3; D possibly corresponds to TRBD1 (5 bases). The CDR3 totals 17 residues. Germline CDR1 SGHRS, CDR2 YFSETQ. Trimming pared 0 bases from V and 2 bases from J, leaving 15 bases between. CDR3 nucleotide sequence: TGCGCCAGCAGCTTGGGTTCGAACCTACAGGCTGGAAACACCATATATTTT. Translated: CASSLGSNLQAGNTIYF.